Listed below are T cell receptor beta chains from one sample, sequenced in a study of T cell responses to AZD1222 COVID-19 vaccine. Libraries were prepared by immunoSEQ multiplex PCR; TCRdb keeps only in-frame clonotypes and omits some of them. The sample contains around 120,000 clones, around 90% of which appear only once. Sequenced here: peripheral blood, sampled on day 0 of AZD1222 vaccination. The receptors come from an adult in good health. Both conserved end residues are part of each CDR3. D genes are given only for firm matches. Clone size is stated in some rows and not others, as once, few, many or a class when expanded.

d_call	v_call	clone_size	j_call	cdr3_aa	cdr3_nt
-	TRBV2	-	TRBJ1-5	CASSEDSLFQPQHF	TGTGCCAGCAGTGAGGACAGCCTTTTTCAGCCCCAGCATTTT
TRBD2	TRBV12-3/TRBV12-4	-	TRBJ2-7	CASSLAGDYEQYF	TGTGCCAGCTCCCTAGCGGGGGACTACGAGCAGTACTTC
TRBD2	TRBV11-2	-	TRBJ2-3	CASSPLVAGWDTQYF	TGTGCCAGCAGCCCCCTGGTAGCGGGGTGGGATACGCAGTATTTT
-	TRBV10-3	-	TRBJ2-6	CAIGAPLGSGANVLTF	TGTGCCATCGGCGCACCCCTTGGCTCTGGGGCCAACGTCCTGACTTTC
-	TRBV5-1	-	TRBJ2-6	CASTLVVSGANVLTF	TGCGCCAGCACCTTAGTTGTCTCTGGGGCCAACGTCCTGACTTTC
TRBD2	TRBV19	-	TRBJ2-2	CASSVGLATPGRELFF	TGTGCCAGTAGTGTCGGACTAGCGACCCCCGGCCGGGAGCTGTTTTTT
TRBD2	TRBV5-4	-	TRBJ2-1	CASSFGTGGNNEQFF	TGTGCCAGCAGCTTCGGTACGGGGGGGAACAATGAGCAGTTCTTC
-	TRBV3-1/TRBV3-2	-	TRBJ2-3	CASSLLDTQYF	TGTGCCAGCAGCCTTTTGGATACGCAGTATTTT
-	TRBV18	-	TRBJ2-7	CASSPMLTGISEQYF	TGTGCCAGCTCACCGATGCTTACAGGGATATCCGAGCAGTACTTC
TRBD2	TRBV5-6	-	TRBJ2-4	CASSLRSSGVLAKNIQYF	TGTGCCAGCAGCTTGAGGTCTAGCGGGGTACTAGCCAAAAACATTCAGTACTTC
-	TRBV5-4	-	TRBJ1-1	CASSPGPNMNTEAFF	TGTGCCAGCAGCCCCGGACCCAACATGAACACTGAAGCTTTCTTT
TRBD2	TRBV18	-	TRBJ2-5	CASSIAGVETQYF	TGTGCCAGCTCAATAGCGGGGGTAGAGACCCAGTACTTC
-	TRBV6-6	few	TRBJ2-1	CASSPSGGQYNEQFF	TGTGCCAGCAGCCCCTCCGGGGGGCAGTACAATGAGCAGTTCTTC
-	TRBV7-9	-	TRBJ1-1	CASSLVQGGDTEAFF	TGTGCCAGCAGCTTAGTTCAGGGAGGCGACACTGAAGCTTTCTTT
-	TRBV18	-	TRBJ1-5	CASSPREGVGNQPQHF	TGTGCCAGCTCACCAAGGGAGGGGGTGGGCAATCAGCCCCAGCATTTT
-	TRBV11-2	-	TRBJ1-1	CASSPRLMNTEAFF	TGTGCCAGCAGCCCTCGCCTCATGAACACTGAAGCTTTCTTT
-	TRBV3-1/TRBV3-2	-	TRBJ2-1	CASSPRQANEQFF	TGTGCCAGCAGCCCAAGACAGGCCAATGAGCAGTTCTTC
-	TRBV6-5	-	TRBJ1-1	CASSYLSGVNTEAFF	TGTGCCAGCAGTTACCTCTCAGGGGTGAACACTGAAGCTTTCTTT
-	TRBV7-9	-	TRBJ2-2	CASSLRSGELFF	TGTGCCAGCAGCCTTAGGTCTGGGGAGCTGTTTTTT
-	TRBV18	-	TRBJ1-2	CASSPQGANYGYTF	TGTGCCAGCTCACCACAGGGGGCTAACTATGGCTACACCTTC
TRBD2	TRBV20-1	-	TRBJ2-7	CSAPERGEQYF	TGCAGTGCTCCCGAGCGGGGCGAGCAGTACTTC
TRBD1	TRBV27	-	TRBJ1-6	CASSSTGGHSPLHF	TGTGCCAGCAGCTCGACAGGGGGCCATTCACCCCTCCACTTT
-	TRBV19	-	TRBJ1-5	CASSMGPSRISNQPQHF	TGTGCCAGTAGTATGGGCCCGAGTAGGATTAGCAATCAGCCCCAGCATTTT
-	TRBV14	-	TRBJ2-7	CASSLGVYEQYF	TGTGCCAGCAGCCTCGGGGTCTACGAGCAGTACTTC
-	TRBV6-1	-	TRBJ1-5	CASSDTGLNQPQHF	TGTGCCAGCAGTGATACAGGACTCAATCAGCCCCAGCATTTT
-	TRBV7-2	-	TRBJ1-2	CASSLDGQPNYGYTF	TGTGCCAGCAGCTTAGACGGACAGCCTAACTATGGCTACACCTTC
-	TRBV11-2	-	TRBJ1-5	CASSFGSGNQPQHF	TGTGCCAGCAGCTTTGGGAGCGGCAATCAGCCCCAGCATTTT
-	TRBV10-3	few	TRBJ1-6	CAIGGEVNSPLHF	TGTGCCATCGGGGGGGAGGTTAATTCACCCCTCCACTTT
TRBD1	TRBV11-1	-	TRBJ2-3	CASSFQTGGSTDTQYF	TGTGCCAGCAGCTTCCAGACAGGGGGTAGCACAGATACGCAGTATTTT
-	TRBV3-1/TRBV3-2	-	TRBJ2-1	CASSQGQGNVEQFF	TGTGCCAGCAGCCAAGGCCAGGGGAATGTTGAGCAGTTCTTC
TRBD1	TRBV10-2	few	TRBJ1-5	CASRMDRYQPQHF	TGCGCCAGCAGGATGGACAGGTACCAACCCCAGCATTTT
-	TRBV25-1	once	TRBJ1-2	CASSESIRWWGYTF	TGTGCCAGCAGTGAATCTATTCGGTGGTGGGGCTACACCTTC
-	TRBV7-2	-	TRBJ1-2	CASSLYPRQPLDYGYTF	TGTGCCAGCAGCCTATATCCTAGGCAGCCGCTAGACTATGGCTACACCTTC
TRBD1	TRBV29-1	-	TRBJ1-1	CSVKQGSNTEAFF	TGCAGCGTTAAACAGGGGAGTAACACTGAAGCTTTCTTT
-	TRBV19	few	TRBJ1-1	CASSPAGVEAFF	TGTGCCAGTTCACCAGCGGGGGTTGAAGCTTTCTTT
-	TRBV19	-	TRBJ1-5	CASSMVGSNQPQHF	TGTGCCAGTAGTATGGTGGGGAGCAATCAGCCCCAGCATTTT
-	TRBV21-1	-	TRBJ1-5	CASSKGGSTGDHSNQPQHF	TGTGCCAGCAGCAAGGGGGGGTCTACAGGGGACCATAGCAATCAGCCCCAGCATTTT
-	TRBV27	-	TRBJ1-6	CASSFSRGGSYNSPLHF	TGTGCCAGCAGTTTCTCTCGGGGTGGCTCCTATAATTCACCCCTCCACTTT
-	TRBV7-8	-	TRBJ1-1	CASSLVTGRGNTEAFF	TGTGCCAGCAGCTTAGTTACAGGGCGGGGGAACACTGAAGCTTTCTTT